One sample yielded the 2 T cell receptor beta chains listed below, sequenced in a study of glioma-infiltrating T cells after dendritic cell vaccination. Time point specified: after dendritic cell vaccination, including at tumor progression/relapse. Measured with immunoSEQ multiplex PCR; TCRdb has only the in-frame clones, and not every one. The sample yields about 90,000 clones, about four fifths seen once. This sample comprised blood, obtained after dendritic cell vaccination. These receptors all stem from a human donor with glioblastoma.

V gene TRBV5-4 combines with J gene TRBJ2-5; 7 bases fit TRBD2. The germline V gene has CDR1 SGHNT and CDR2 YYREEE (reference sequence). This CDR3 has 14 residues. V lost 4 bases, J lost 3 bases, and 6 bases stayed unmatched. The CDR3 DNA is TGTGCCAGCAGCACGGGACTAATCGAAGAGACCCAGTACTTC. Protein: CASSTGLIEETQYF.

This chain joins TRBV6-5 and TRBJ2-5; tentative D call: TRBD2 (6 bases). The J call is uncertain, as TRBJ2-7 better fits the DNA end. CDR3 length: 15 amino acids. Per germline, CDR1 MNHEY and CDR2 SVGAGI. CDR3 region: CASTPPEAGPAEQYF. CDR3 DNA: TGTGCCAGCACCCCACCGGAGGCGGGGCCGGCCGAGCAGTACTTC.